This TCR beta chain came from a study of blood T cell repertoires in COVID-19. Study as a whole: Acute and convalescent COVID-19 specimens originated in the United States, Italy and Spain.

This clone was seen a handful of times. TCRdb keeps only in-frame clones here, not all; method: immunoSEQ multiplex PCR. The table has 200,000 to 250,000 clones, 70% to 85% seen once. This CDR3 has 15 residues. The V and J ends lost 4 bases and 3 bases, in that order; junction bases with no gene match: 9. CDR1 SGHRS and CDR2 YFSETQ come from the germline V gene. V is TRBV5-1 and J is TRBJ2-7; 8 bases line up with TRBD1. This receptor was taken from a man aged 45-65 years with active or convalescent COVID-19. Sequenced material: peripheral blood. CDR3 loop: CASSHRTGSDYEQYF. As DNA, the CDR3 is TGCGCCAGCAGCCACCGGACAGGGTCTGACTACGAGCAGTACTTC. The full variable domain, in which reference TRBV5-1 and TRBJ2-7 provide the parts outside the CDR3, is KAGVTQTPRYLIKTRGQQVTLSCSPISGHRSVSWYQQTPGQGLQFLFEYFSETQRNKGNFPGRFSGRQFSNSRSEMNVSTLELGDSALYLCASSHRTGSDYEQYFGPGTRLTVT.